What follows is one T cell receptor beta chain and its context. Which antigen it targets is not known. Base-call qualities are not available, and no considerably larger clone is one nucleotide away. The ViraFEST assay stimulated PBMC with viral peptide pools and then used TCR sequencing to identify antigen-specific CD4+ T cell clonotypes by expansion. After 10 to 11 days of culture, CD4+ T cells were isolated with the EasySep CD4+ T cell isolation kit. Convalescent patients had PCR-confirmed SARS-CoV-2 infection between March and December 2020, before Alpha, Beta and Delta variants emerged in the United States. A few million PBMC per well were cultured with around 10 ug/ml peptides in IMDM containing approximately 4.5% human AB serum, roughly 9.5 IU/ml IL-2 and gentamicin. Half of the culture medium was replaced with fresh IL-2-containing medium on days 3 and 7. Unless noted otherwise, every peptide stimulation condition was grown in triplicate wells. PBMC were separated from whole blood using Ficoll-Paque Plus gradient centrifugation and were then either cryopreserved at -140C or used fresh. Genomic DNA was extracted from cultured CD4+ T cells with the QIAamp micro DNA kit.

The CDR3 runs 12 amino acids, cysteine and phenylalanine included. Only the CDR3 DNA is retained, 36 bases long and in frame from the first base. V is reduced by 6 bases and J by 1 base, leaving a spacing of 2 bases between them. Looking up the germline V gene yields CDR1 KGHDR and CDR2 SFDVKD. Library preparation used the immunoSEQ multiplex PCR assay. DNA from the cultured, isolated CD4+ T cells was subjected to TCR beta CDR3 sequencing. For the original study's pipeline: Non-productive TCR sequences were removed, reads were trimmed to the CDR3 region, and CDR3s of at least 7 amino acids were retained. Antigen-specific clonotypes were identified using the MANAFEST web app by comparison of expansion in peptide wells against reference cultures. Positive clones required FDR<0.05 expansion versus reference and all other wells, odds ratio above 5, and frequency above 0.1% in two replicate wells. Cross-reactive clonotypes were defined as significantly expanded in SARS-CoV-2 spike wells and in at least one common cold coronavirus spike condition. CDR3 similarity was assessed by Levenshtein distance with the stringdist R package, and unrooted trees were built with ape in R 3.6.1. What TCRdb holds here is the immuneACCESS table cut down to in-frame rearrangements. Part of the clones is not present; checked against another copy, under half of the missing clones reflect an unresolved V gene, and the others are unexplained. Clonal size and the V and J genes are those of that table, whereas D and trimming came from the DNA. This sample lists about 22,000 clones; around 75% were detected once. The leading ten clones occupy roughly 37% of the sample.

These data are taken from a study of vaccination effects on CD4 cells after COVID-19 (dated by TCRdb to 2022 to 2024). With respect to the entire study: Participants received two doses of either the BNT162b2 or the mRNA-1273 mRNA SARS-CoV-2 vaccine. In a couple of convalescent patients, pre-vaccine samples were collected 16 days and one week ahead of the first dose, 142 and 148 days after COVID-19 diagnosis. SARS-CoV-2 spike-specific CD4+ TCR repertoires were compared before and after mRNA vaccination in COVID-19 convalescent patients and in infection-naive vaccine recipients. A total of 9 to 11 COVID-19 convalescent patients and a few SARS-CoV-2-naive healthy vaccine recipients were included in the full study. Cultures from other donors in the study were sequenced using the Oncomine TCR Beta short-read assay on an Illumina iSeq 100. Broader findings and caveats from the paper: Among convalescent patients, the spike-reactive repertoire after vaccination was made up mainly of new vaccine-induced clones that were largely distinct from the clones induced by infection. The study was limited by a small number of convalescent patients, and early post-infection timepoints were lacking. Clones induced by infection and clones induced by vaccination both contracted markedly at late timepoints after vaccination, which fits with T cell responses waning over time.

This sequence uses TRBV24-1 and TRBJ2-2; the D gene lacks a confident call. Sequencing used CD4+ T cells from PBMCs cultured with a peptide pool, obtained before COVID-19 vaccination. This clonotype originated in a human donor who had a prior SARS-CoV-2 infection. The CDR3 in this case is CATSLNTGELFF. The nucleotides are TGTGCCACCAGTTTGAACACCGGGGAGCTGTTTTTT.